This TCR beta chain stems from a study of T cell clonality in common variable immunodeficiency. Findings and limits, study-wide: Authors noted CVID clonality's cause needs subpopulation repertoire sequencing. Repertoire-complication correlations in CVID were limited by patient heterogeneity. Fewer TCRbeta clones were shared among CVID subjects than controls.

Many counts were recorded for this clone. The antigen remains undetermined. Read coverage stops 3 residues before the CDR3 terminus; the germline J gene supplies the remainder. Assay: immunoSEQ multiplex PCR; the TCRdb copy retains only in-frame clones and omits some. Reported are some 54,000 clones, none seen only once; the ten largest carry around 2%. The V and J ends lost 1 base and 2 bases respectively, with 11 bases between them. Germline CDR1 SSHAT, CDR2 FNYEAQ (reference sequence). The CDR3 extends over 15 amino acids. Caucasian heritage predominated among both patients and controls. The J gene is TRBJ2-5, the V gene TRBV7-7; unclear D gene. This TCR derives from a person aged 18-70 years in good health. Sequenced material: peripheral blood mononuclear cells. The DNA read from the CDR3 is TGTGCCAGCAGCTTAGTTGGTGGCAGACAAGAGACC. Its protein is CASSLVGGRQET. The whole CDR3 protein is CASSLVGGRQETQYF.